Listed below are T cell receptor beta chains from one sample, sequenced in a study of T cell responses to AZD1222 COVID-19 vaccine. Assay used: immunoSEQ multiplex PCR; TCRdb lists only in-frame clones, some missing. The table has 150,000 or so clones, approximately 93% seen once. Here the sequenced sample was peripheral blood, taken on day 0 of AZD1222 vaccination. These receptors were taken from an adult in good health. The CDR3 runs from the conserved cysteine through the conserved F or W. A D gene is named only where the DNA matches it firmly. A row's size may be missing; if present it is once, few, many or a size class.

abundance: -
v_gene: TRBV10-3
d_gene: TRBD1
len: 15
j_gene: TRBJ1-6
CDR3nt: TGTGCCATCAGTGCACGGACAGGGGGTAATTCACCCCTCCACTTT
CDR3aa: CAISARTGGNSPLHF

abundance: -
v_gene: TRBV7-6
d_gene: -
len: 13
j_gene: TRBJ2-5
CDR3nt: TGTGCCAGCAGCTGGGGACCACAAGAGACCCAGTACTTC
CDR3aa: CASSWGPQETQYF

abundance: -
v_gene: TRBV30
d_gene: -
len: 12
j_gene: TRBJ1-1
CDR3nt: TGTGCCTGGAACCCGGGCTACGGTGAAGCTTTCTTT
CDR3aa: CAWNPGYGEAFF

abundance: -
v_gene: TRBV2
d_gene: -
len: 13
j_gene: TRBJ1-2
CDR3nt: TGTGCCAGCAGTGAAAACAGAAACTATGGCTACACCTTC
CDR3aa: CASSENRNYGYTF

abundance: -
v_gene: TRBV2
d_gene: TRBD1
len: 13
j_gene: TRBJ2-5
CDR3nt: TGTGCCGTTCAGGGACAGACCCAAGAGACCCAGTACTTC
CDR3aa: CAVQGQTQETQYF

abundance: -
v_gene: TRBV12-3/TRBV12-4
d_gene: -
len: 12
j_gene: TRBJ1-1
CDR3nt: TGTGCCAGCAGTTTCCAGGGCGCTGAAGCTTTCTTT
CDR3aa: CASSFQGAEAFF

abundance: -
v_gene: TRBV6-5
d_gene: -
len: 15
j_gene: TRBJ1-3
CDR3nt: TGTGCCAGCAGTTATAGCGGGAGCTCTGGAAACACCATATATTTT
CDR3aa: CASSYSGSSGNTIYF

abundance: -
v_gene: TRBV7-2
d_gene: -
len: 14
j_gene: TRBJ2-2
CDR3nt: TGTGCCAGCAGCTTGGACAGGAACACCGGGGAGCTGTTTTTT
CDR3aa: CASSLDRNTGELFF

abundance: -
v_gene: TRBV7-9
d_gene: -
len: 13
j_gene: TRBJ1-1
CDR3nt: TGTGCCAGCACCCGACAGGTGATCACTGAAGCTTTCTTT
CDR3aa: CASTRQVITEAFF

abundance: -
v_gene: TRBV19
d_gene: -
len: 14
j_gene: TRBJ2-2
CDR3nt: TGTGCCAGTAGTACCACTTGGGACGCCGGGGAGCTGTTTTTT
CDR3aa: CASSTTWDAGELFF

abundance: -
v_gene: TRBV3-1/TRBV3-2
d_gene: -
len: 17
j_gene: TRBJ1-5
CDR3nt: TGTGCCAGCAGCCAAGGGTGGACAGATCCGAGCAATCAGCCCCAGCATTTT
CDR3aa: CASSQGWTDPSNQPQHF

abundance: -
v_gene: TRBV19
d_gene: -
len: 13
j_gene: TRBJ1-1
CDR3nt: TGTGCCAGTCACCCGGTCATGAACACTGAAGCTTTCTTT
CDR3aa: CASHPVMNTEAFF

abundance: -
v_gene: TRBV6-6
d_gene: -
len: 11
j_gene: TRBJ2-7
CDR3nt: TGTGCCAGCACCCAGGGGTACGAGCAGTACTTC
CDR3aa: CASTQGYEQYF

abundance: -
v_gene: TRBV4-1
d_gene: -
len: 16
j_gene: TRBJ2-7
CDR3nt: TGCGCCAGCAGCCAATTGACGGGGGCTTACTCCTACGAGCAGTACTTC
CDR3aa: CASSQLTGAYSYEQYF

abundance: once
v_gene: TRBV11-3
d_gene: -
len: 15
j_gene: TRBJ2-3
CDR3nt: TGTGCCAGCAGCTTAGAGGGGATCGGTGGAGCTACGCAGTATTTT
CDR3aa: CASSLEGIGGATQYF

abundance: few
v_gene: TRBV3-1/TRBV3-2
d_gene: -
len: 14
j_gene: TRBJ1-3
CDR3nt: TGTGCCAGCAGCCAATCTGGTAGTGGAAACACCATATATTTT
CDR3aa: CASSQSGSGNTIYF

abundance: -
v_gene: TRBV6-6
d_gene: -
len: 16
j_gene: TRBJ2-1
CDR3nt: TGTGCCAGCAAACCCCGACAGGTCTCTTCCTACAATGAGCAGTTCTTC
CDR3aa: CASKPRQVSSYNEQFF

abundance: -
v_gene: TRBV11-2
d_gene: TRBD1
len: 15
j_gene: TRBJ2-2
CDR3nt: TGTGCCAGCAGCTCTGTGACAGGGAAGGTCGGGGAGCTGTTTTTT
CDR3aa: CASSSVTGKVGELFF

abundance: -
v_gene: TRBV28
d_gene: -
len: 16
j_gene: TRBJ1-6
CDR3nt: TGTGCCAGCACCTTGATTGAAGGGATAGGTAATTCACCCCTCCACTTT
CDR3aa: CASTLIEGIGNSPLHF

abundance: -
v_gene: TRBV11-2
d_gene: TRBD1
len: 15
j_gene: TRBJ1-2
CDR3nt: TGTGCCAGCAGCCCCTCGACAGGGCCTAACTATGGCTACACCTTC
CDR3aa: CASSPSTGPNYGYTF

abundance: -
v_gene: TRBV19
d_gene: -
len: 17
j_gene: TRBJ1-2
CDR3nt: TGTGCCAGTATTTACCGGGACGGAAGAGGAGTTAACTATGGCTACACCTTC
CDR3aa: CASIYRDGRGVNYGYTF

abundance: -
v_gene: TRBV21-1
d_gene: -
len: 15
j_gene: TRBJ2-7
CDR3nt: TGTGCCAGCAGCAAAGAGGACCCCGACAGATACGAGCAGTACTTC
CDR3aa: CASSKEDPDRYEQYF

abundance: -
v_gene: TRBV4-3
d_gene: TRBD1
len: 14
j_gene: TRBJ2-5
CDR3nt: TGCGCCAGCAGCCAAGCCGGGACAGCCGAGACCCAGTACTTC
CDR3aa: CASSQAGTAETQYF

abundance: once
v_gene: TRBV12-3/TRBV12-4
d_gene: TRBD2
len: 13
j_gene: TRBJ2-5
CDR3nt: TGTGCCAGCAGCCCCGGGACTAGTGAGACCCAGTACTTC
CDR3aa: CASSPGTSETQYF

abundance: -
v_gene: TRBV15
d_gene: TRBD1
len: 19
j_gene: TRBJ1-6
CDR3nt: TGTGCCACCAGCAGAGATGGGACAGGCGCTAGGTCCTATAATTCACCCCTCCACTTT
CDR3aa: CATSRDGTGARSYNSPLHF

abundance: -
v_gene: TRBV15
d_gene: TRBD2
len: 18
j_gene: TRBJ2-5
CDR3nt: TGTGCCACCAGCAAGGGAGGGACTAGCGGGGGGGCAGGTGAGACCCAGTACTTC
CDR3aa: CATSKGGTSGGAGETQYF

abundance: -
v_gene: TRBV5-4
d_gene: TRBD2
len: 13
j_gene: TRBJ2-3
CDR3nt: TGTGCCGGATCCCGGGGGGGCACAGATACGCAGTATTTT
CDR3aa: CAGSRGGTDTQYF

abundance: -
v_gene: TRBV2
d_gene: TRBD2
len: 16
j_gene: TRBJ2-3
CDR3nt: TGTGCCAGCAGTGAAATGGCTAGCGGGGGGTCAGATACGCAGTATTTT
CDR3aa: CASSEMASGGSDTQYF

abundance: -
v_gene: TRBV11-2
d_gene: -
len: 13
j_gene: TRBJ1-2
CDR3nt: TGTGCCAGCAGCTTTCTGCCAACGGATGGCTACACCTTC
CDR3aa: CASSFLPTDGYTF

abundance: -
v_gene: TRBV7-2
d_gene: TRBD1
len: 15
j_gene: TRBJ1-6
CDR3nt: TGTGCCAGCAGCGCAGGGACAGGTCATAATTCACCCCTCCACTTT
CDR3aa: CASSAGTGHNSPLHF

abundance: -
v_gene: TRBV11-1
d_gene: -
len: 14
j_gene: TRBJ2-7
CDR3nt: TGTGCCAGCAGCTTATTCGGTCCTTCCTACGAGCAGTACTTC
CDR3aa: CASSLFGPSYEQYF

abundance: -
v_gene: TRBV5-8
d_gene: TRBD1
len: 16
j_gene: TRBJ1-5
CDR3nt: TGTGCCAGCAGCTTGAGAATCAGGGGGCGGAATCAGCCCCAGCATTTT
CDR3aa: CASSLRIRGRNQPQHF